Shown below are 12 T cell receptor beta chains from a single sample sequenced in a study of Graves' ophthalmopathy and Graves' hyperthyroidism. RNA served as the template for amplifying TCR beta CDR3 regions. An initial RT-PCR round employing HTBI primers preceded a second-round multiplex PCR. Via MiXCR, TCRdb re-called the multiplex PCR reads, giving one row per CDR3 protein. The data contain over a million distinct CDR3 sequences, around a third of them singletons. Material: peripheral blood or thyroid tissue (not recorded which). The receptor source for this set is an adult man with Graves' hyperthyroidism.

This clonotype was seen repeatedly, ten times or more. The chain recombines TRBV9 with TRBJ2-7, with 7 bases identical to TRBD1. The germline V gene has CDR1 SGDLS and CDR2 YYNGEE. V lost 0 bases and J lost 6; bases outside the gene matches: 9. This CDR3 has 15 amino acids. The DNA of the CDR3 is TGTGCCAGCAGCGTAGCTGGTGACAGGGTACGCGAGCAGTACTTC. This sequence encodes CASSVAGDRVREQYF. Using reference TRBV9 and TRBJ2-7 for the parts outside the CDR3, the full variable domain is DSGVTQTPKHLITATGQRVTLRCSPRSGDLSVYWYQQSLDQGLQFLIQYYNGEERAKGNILERFSAQQFPDLHSELNLSSLELGDSALYFCASSVAGDRVREQYFGPGTRLTVT.

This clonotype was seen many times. The DNA of the CDR3 is TGTGCCAGCAGCTTAGACTTCGGGACCGGGGAGCTGTTTTTT. Its translation is CASSLDFGTGELFF. This chain uses TRBV7-3 with TRBJ2-2; no reliable D call. The ends were cut back, 2 bases at V and 5 bases at J, with 9 bases in the middle. CDR3 length: 14 residues. Germline CDR1 reads SGHTA; CDR2 reads FQGTGA.

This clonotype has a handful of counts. CDR3 region: CASSPGAGRNTGELFF. The CDR3 coding sequence is TGTGCCAGCAGTCCCGGGGCGGGTCGGAACACCGGGGAGCTGTTTTTT. The V and J genes are TRBV12-3 or TRBV12-4 and TRBJ2-2; possibly TRBD1 or TRBD2 for D (5 bases each). V shed 5 bases and J shed 1 base, with 14 bases lying between them. The length of the CDR3 is 16 residues.

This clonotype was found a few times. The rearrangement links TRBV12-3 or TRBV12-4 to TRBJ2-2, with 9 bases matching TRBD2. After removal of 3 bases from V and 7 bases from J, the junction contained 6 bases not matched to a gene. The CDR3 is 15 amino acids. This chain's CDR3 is CASSFSGRRSGELFF. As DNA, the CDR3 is TGTGCCAGCAGTTTTAGCGGGAGACGGAGCGGGGAGCTGTTTTTT.

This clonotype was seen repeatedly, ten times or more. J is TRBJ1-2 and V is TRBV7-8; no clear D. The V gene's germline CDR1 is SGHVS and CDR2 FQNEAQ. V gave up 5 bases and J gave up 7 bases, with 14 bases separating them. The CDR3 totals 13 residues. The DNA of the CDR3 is TGTGCCAGCAGCCCCCCGGGCAGCTCTGGCTACACCTTC. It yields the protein CASSPPGSSGYTF.

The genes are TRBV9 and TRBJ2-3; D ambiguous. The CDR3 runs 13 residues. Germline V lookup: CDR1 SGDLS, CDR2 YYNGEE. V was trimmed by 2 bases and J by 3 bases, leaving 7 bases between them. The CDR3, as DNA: TGTGCCAGCAGCGTCCTAGTGACAGATACGCAGTATTTT. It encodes CASSVLVTDTQYF. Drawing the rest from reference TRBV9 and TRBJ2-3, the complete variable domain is DSGVTQTPKHLITATGQRVTLRCSPRSGDLSVYWYQQSLDQGLQFLIQYYNGEERAKGNILERFSAQQFPDLHSELNLSSLELGDSALYFCASSVLVTDTQYFGPGTRLTVL.

CDR3 protein: CASSEPVGGVTYEQYF. The CDR3 DNA reads as TGCGCCAGCAGTGAGCCTGTGGGGGGGGTCACCTACGAGCAGTACTTC. The chain links TRBV10-2 to TRBJ2-7; 7 bases align to TRBD2. J lost 2 bases, V lost 2 bases, and 9 bases had no gene match. CDR3 length: 16 amino acids. The V gene's germline CDR1 is WSHSY and CDR2 SAAADI.

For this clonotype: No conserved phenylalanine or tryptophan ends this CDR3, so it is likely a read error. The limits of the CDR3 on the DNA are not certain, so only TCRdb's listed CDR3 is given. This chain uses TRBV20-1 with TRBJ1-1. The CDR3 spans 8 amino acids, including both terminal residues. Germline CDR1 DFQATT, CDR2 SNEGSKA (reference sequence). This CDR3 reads CSGGDSFY.

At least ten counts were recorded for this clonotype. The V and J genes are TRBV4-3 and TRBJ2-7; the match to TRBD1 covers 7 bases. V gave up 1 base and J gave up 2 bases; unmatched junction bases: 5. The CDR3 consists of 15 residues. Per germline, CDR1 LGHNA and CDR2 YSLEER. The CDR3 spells CASSQVRGPTYEQYF. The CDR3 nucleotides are TGCGCCAGCAGCCAAGTAAGGGGGCCAACCTACGAGCAGTACTTC.

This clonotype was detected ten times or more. The CDR3 sequence: CATGTGLNYGYTF. CDR3 bases: TGTGCCACCGGGACAGGTCTTAACTATGGCTACACCTTC. The J gene is TRBJ1-2, the V gene TRBV15; 8 bases fit TRBD1. The CDR3 covers 13 residues. V dropped 8 bases and J dropped 1; count of bases not matched to a gene: 3. In germline, CDR1 is LNHNV, CDR2 YYDKDF (reference sequence).

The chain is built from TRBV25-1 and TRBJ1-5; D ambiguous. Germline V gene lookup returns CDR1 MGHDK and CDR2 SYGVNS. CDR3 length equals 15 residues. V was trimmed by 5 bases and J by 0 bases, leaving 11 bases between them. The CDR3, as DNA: TGTGCCAGCAGTTTAGCGGCTTATAGCAATCAGCCCCAGCATTTT. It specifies CASSLAAYSNQPQHF.

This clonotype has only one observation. The CDR3 bases are TGTGCCACCAGTGACCTACAGGGGCTCACACGTGGGCCATCCACAGATACGCAGTATTTT. This sequence encodes CATSDLQGLTRGPSTDTQYF. The rearrangement links TRBV24-1 to TRBJ2-3; TRBD1 matches 7 bases. The germline CDR1 and CDR2 sequences are KGHDR and SFDVKD. The CDR3 spans 20 residues. With 4 bases clipped from V and 2 bases from J, the junction kept 20 bases outside the gene matches.